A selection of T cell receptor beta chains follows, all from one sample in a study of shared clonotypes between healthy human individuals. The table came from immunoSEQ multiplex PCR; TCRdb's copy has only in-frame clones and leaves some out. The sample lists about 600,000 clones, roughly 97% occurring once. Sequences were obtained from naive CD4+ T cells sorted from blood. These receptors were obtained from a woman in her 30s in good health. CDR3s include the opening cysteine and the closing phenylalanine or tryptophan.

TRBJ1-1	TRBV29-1	CSVERQGSGTEAFF
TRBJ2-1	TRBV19	CARATSALYNEQFF
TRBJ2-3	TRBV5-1	CASSLTAGGTDTQYF
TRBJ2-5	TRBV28	CASSSSGGIETQYF
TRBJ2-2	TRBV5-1	CASSLAEIVGELFF
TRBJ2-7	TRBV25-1	CASSHLRGHEQYF
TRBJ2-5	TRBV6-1	CASSEVGEGTQYF
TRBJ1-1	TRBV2	CASSADRNTEAFF
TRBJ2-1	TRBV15	CATSRRGLAGVHNEQFF
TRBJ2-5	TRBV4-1	CASSRPGTPYTQETQYF
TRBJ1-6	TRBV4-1	CASSQAERRDSPLHF
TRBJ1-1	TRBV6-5	CASSYSLGNTEAFF
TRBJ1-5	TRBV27	CASSWQGVHGQPQHF
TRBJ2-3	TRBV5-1	CASSLVPGEVTRGTDTQYF
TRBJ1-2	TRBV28	CASSLSANYGYTF
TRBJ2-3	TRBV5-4	CASSPSGGEDTQYF
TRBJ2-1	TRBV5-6	CASSLAGRPFF
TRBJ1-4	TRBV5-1	CASSNQENEKLFF
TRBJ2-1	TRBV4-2	CASNPEGWGNEQFF
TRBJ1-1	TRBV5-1	CASSMDRGVNTEAFF
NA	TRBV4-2	CASSLPYRTSGPYEQYF
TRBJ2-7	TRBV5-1	CASSAYIGDYEQYF
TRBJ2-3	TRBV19	CASRRVIAGVTDTQYF
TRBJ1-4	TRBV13	CASSQRPGAEKLFF
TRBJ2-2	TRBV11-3	CASSTGGPGGELFF
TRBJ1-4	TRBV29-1	CSVAPTGEKLFF
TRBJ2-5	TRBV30	CAWSPGTRETQYF
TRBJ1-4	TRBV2	CASSGDTISTNEKLFF
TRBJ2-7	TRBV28	CASSLGRGGYSYEQYF
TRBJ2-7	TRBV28	CASSGSSGNYEQYF
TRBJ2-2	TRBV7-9	CARTGTGENGELFF
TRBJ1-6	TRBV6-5	CASSYSGGRANSPLHF
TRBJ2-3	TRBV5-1	CASSLVQGRDTQYF
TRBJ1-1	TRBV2	CASSEEGATEAFF
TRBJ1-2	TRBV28	CATLGGVLGGYTF
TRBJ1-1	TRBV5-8	CASTGGGPPEIAEAFF
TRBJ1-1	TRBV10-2	CASSSTGTGGTEAFF
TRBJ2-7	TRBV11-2	CASSGRKRGHEQYF
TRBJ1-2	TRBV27	CASSPARGPYYGYTF
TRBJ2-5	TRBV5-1	CASSLAPGVGSSETQYF
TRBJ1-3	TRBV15	CATSRGDGGNTIYF
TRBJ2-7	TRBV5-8	CASSLMGVYEQYF
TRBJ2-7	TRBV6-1	CASSVRDSPYEQYF
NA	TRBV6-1	CASRLGGSYEQYF
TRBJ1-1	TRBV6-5	CASSYSRSGEAFF
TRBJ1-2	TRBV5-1	CASSLAGLYGYTF
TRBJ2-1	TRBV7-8	CASSLGRGTSITYNEQFF
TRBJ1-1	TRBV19	CASSIGWGRGQAFF
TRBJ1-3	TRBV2	CASRRTVNSGNTIYF
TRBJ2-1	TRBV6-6	CASSYSKQRQDNEQFF
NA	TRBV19	CASSTGTALYEQYF
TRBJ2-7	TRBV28	CASSWGDGAYEQYF